This T cell receptor (beta chain) came from a study of control samples from healthy donors and cancer patients. Germline V gene data show CDR1 as MDHEN and CDR2 as SYDVKM. This CDR3 comprises 15 residues. V was shortened by 5 bases and J by 9 bases, with 17 bases between the two germline ends. Some clones are missing from TCRdb's copy, which holds only in-frame ones; the method was immunoSEQ multiplex PCR. The data hold roughly 63,000 clones, with 90% observed a single time. This clone appeared once. This rearrangement joins TRBV28 to TRBJ1-6; TRBD1 might be the D (5 bases). The specimen sequenced was PBMCs. The TCR sequence derives from a man in his 60s with colorectal cancer. CDR3 bases: TGTGCCAGCAGTCCGTCCGGGACTCACGGTTCACCCCTCCACTTT. This sequence encodes CASSPSGTHGSPLHF.